What follows are 22 T cell receptor beta chains derived from one specimen sequenced in a study of CD8+CD57+ T cells in acquired aplastic anemia (dated by TCRdb to the late 2010s). The data were produced on an Illumina HiSeq 2000. TCR beta VDJ combination and CDR3 sequence profiling used genomic DNA as the template. The raw public reads went through TCRdb reprocessing: fastp at Q25, MiXCR clone calling, in-frame beta chains kept. Each CDR3 protein appears once, grouped with its most common genes and DNA. This sample gives 160,000 or so distinct CDR3 sequences in total; 71% of them show up just once. In total, the top ten clones hold around 45% of the sample. The patients picked for sequencing were ones in whom flow cytometry had shown an expansion of CD8+CD57+ cells. What was sequenced was sorted CD4+, CD8+, or CD8+CD57+ T cells (not recorded which) from PBMCs. The receptor set was obtained from a human donor with aplastic anemia.

The rearrangement joins TRBV19 to TRBJ1-2; 7 bases fit TRBD1. J lost 4 bases, V lost 9 bases, and 8 bases had no gene match. This CDR3 has 13 amino acids. Germline lookup yields CDR1 LNHDA and CDR2 SQIVND (reference sequence). CDR3 DNA sequence: TGTGCCAGCAGGGGGGATTGGGGCTATGGCTACACCTTC. It codes for CASRGDWGYGYTF. Drawing the rest from reference TRBV19 and TRBJ1-2, the complete variable domain is DGGITQSPKYLFRKEGQNVTLSCEQNLNHDAMYWYRQDPGQGLRLIYYSQIVNDFQKGDIAEGYSVSREKKESFPLTVTSAQKNPTAFYLCASRGDWGYGYTFGSGTRLTVV.

The CDR3 nucleotides read TGTGCCAGCAGCTTAGTTGGGGCCACGGAAGACATTCAGTACTTC. This translates into CASSLVGATEDIQYF. This rearrangement joins TRBV7-2 to TRBJ2-4, with D possibly being TRBD1 (5 bases). This CDR3 has 15 residues. Germline V gene lookup returns CDR1 SGHTA and CDR2 FQGNSA. V was clipped by 1 base and J by 8 bases, with 15 bases between them.

The V and J genes are TRBV7-6 and TRBJ1-5; 7 bases line up with TRBD1. The CDR3 length is 15 residues. Germline-derived CDR1 and CDR2 are SGHVS and FNYEAQ. V dropped 4 bases and J dropped 0; count of bases not matched to a gene: 3. The chain's CDR3 is CASSSGTDSNQPQHF. In DNA, the CDR3 is TGTGCCAGCAGCTCCGGGACAGATAGCAATCAGCCCCAGCATTTT.

J is TRBJ2-3 and V is TRBV7-3; 7 nucleotides match TRBD2. CDR3 length: 15 residues. Per the germline V gene, CDR1 is SGHTA and CDR2 is FQGTGA. V gave up 3 bases and J gave up 0 bases; unmatched junction bases: 3. CDR3 in amino acids: CASSFGTKSTDTQYF. The CDR3 DNA is TGTGCCAGCAGCTTTGGGACTAAGAGCACAGATACGCAGTATTTT. The full variable domain, rest sourced from reference TRBV7-3 and TRBJ2-3, is GAGVSQTPSNKVTEKGKYVELRCDPISGHTALYWYRQSLGQGPEFLIYFQGTGAADDSGLPNDRFFAVRPEGSVSTLKIQRTERGDSAVYLCASSFGTKSTDTQYFGPGTRLTVL.

The chain uses TRBV9 and TRBJ2-7; D is undetermined. The CDR3 has 13 amino acids. Trimming removed 0 bases at V and 5 bases at J, with 9 bases between. In germline, CDR1 is SGDLS, CDR2 YYNGEE. CDR3 in DNA: TGTGCCAGCAGCGTAGTCTACGGCGACGAGCAGTACTTC. Its translation: CASSVVYGDEQYF. Supplemented by reference TRBV9 and TRBJ2-7, the full variable domain reads DSGVTQTPKHLITATGQRVTLRCSPRSGDLSVYWYQQSLDQGLQFLIQYYNGEERAKGNILERFSAQQFPDLHSELNLSSLELGDSALYFCASSVVYGDEQYFGPGTRLTVT.

This rearrangement joins TRBV10-1 to TRBJ2-7; TRBD2 might be the D (5 bases). Germline V lookup: CDR1 WNHNN, CDR2 SYGVQD (reference sequence). This CDR3 has 16 residues. The CDR3 region is CTSSEWRPQRTCEQYV. The CDR3 DNA sequence: TGCACCAGCAGTGAATGGAGGCCCCAGAGGACCTGCGAGCAGTACGTC.

The J gene is TRBJ1-1, the V gene TRBV24-1; no firm D call. Trimming left V 11 bases short and J 3 bases short, with 15 bases between. This CDR3 contains 13 residues. Germline V gene lookup returns CDR1 KGHDR and CDR2 SFDVKD. As DNA, the CDR3 is TGTGCCAGTACATGGAGCATGGACACTGAAGCTTTCTTT. Its translation: CASTWSMDTEAFF.

This sequence joins TRBV15 and TRBJ2-5, with 11 positions matching TRBD1. Germline CDR1 and CDR2: LNHNV and YYDKDF (reference sequence). The CDR3 contains 16 residues. V dropped 3 bases and J dropped 4; count of bases not matched to a gene: 7. In DNA, the CDR3 is TGTGCCACCAGCAGGATTACCGGGACAGGGGGAGAGACCCAGTACTTC. This encodes CATSRITGTGGETQYF.

Only a few counts were recorded for this clonotype. V is TRBV20-1 and J is TRBJ1-6; D not certain. The germline V and J ends were trimmed by 1 base and 19 bases, with 17 bases remaining between them. CDR3 length equals 12 residues. Germline V lookup: CDR1 DFQATT, CDR2 SNEGSKA (reference sequence). The CDR3 protein is CSARGGRPAAHF. CDR3 DNA sequence: TGCAGTGCTAGAGGAGGCAGACCTGCCGCTCACTTT.

There are a few counts of this clonotype. The chain joins TRBV24-1 to TRBJ2-1; D gene ambiguous. The germline V gene encodes CDR1 KGHDR and CDR2 SFDVKD. The CDR3 sequence is 14 residues long. V shed 3 bases and J shed 7 bases, with 12 bases lying between them. For the CDR3, the DNA is TGTGCCACCAGTGATAACTCCCGTGGGAATGAGCAGTTCTTC. Protein product: CATSDNSRGNEQFF.

This clonotype has a handful of counts. The V gene is TRBV20-1, the J gene TRBJ2-7; maybe TRBD1 (5 bases). The CDR3 consists of 12 residues. V lost 5 bases to trimming and J lost 0 bases, with 8 bases between them. Germline V lookup: CDR1 DFQATT, CDR2 SNEGSKA (reference sequence). In nucleotides, the CDR3 is TGCAGTGCTTCTCAGGGCTCCTACGAGCAGTACTTC. Its translation is CSASQGSYEQYF.

V is TRBV7-3 and J is TRBJ2-3; D is possibly TRBD2 (7 bases). With 1 base removed from V and 4 bases from J, the gap between germline ends came to 12 bases. The CDR3 runs to 15 residues. Germline V gene sequence: CDR1 SGHTA, CDR2 FQGTGA. The CDR3 reads CASSLSGGAADTQYF. The CDR3 bases are TGTGCCAGCAGCTTAAGTGGGGGGGCCGCAGATACGCAGTATTTT.

The chain joins TRBV7-8 to TRBJ1-6, with D hard to call. The germline V and J ends were trimmed by 5 bases and 15 bases, with 14 bases remaining between them. The CDR3 consists of 12 residues. From germline, CDR1 is SGHVS and CDR2 FQNEAQ. The CDR3 bases are TGTGCCAGCAGCCCAGTTCGGGGTAACCTCCACTTT. Translated, it gives CASSPVRGNLHF.

This clonotype turned up a few times. CDR3 sequence (DNA): TGTGCCACCAGCTCGCTACTAACTGAAGAGACCCAGTACTTC. Its translation: CATSSLLTEETQYF. The chain links TRBV15 to TRBJ2-5; D unclear. Trimming took off 5 bases at V and 3 bases at J, with 13 bases between the two ends. CDR3 length equals 14 residues. Germline CDR1 reads LNHNV; CDR2 reads YYDKDF (reference sequence).

The chain joins TRBV7-2 to TRBJ1-6; no firm D call. Per germline, CDR1 SGHTA and CDR2 FQGNSA. V was pared by 1 base and J by 14 bases, with 12 bases between. The CDR3 covers 13 residues. CDR3 nucleotide sequence: TGTGCCAGCAGCTTAGAGGTCGACATAGCCCTCCACTTT. It yields the protein CASSLEVDIALHF.

The CDR3 DNA is TGTGCCAGCAGTGCCTACCAAACAGGGTCGGGTGATACGCAGTATTTT. Encoded protein: CASSAYQTGSGDTQYF. The gene calls are TRBV2 and TRBJ2-3; D may be TRBD1 (6 bases). V shed 4 bases and J shed 6 bases, with 20 bases lying between them. Germline CDR1 reads SNHLY; CDR2 reads FYNNEI. The CDR3 runs 16 residues.

This rearrangement joins TRBV24-1 to TRBJ2-5, with 8 bases fitting TRBD2. The germline V gene encodes CDR1 KGHDR and CDR2 SFDVKD. The CDR3 loop spans 15 amino acids. V lost 3 bases to trimming and J lost 7 bases; unmatched junction nucleotides: 9. Written as DNA, the CDR3 is TGTGCCACCAGTGATCGGGGGGGGGGGGGAGGGACCCAGTACTTC. It yields the protein CATSDRGGGGGTQYF.

This sequence joins TRBV19 and TRBJ1-1, with D possibly being TRBD1 (6 bases). V lost 7 bases and J lost 3, with 12 bases in between. This CDR3 has 13 amino acids. CDR1 is LNHDA, CDR2 SQIVND, per germline (reference sequence). CDR3: CASTSGDYTEAFF. For the CDR3, the DNA is TGTGCCAGTACCTCAGGGGATTACACTGAAGCTTTCTTT.

The chain couples TRBV7-8 to TRBJ1-4; D might be TRBD1 (5 bases). Deletions cut 5 bases from V and 7 bases from J, with 17 bases between. The germline gives CDR1 SGHVS, CDR2 FQNEAQ. The CDR3 runs 15 residues. The CDR3 nucleotides are TGTGCCAGCAGCAGGACCGGGGACGCCTTTGAAAAACTGTTTTTT. This encodes CASSRTGDAFEKLFF.

Concerning this clonotype: One junction end disagrees with the germline gene, perhaps due to a read error. The gene calls are TRBV5-5 and TRBJ2-7, with D possibly being TRBD1 (6 bases). Looked up from germline, CDR1 is SGHKS and CDR2 is YYEKEE (reference sequence). The CDR3 has 14 amino acids. This CDR3 is CASSQDSGAYEQYF. The CDR3 bases are TGCGCCAGCAGCCAAGACTCAGGGGCTTACGAGCAGTACTTC.

J is TRBJ2-2 and V is TRBV19, with D possibly being TRBD1 or TRBD2 (5 bases each). V lost 10 bases and J 6 bases, leaving 9 bases between the germline ends. The CDR3 has 11 amino acids. Per germline, CDR1 LNHDA and CDR2 SQIVND (reference sequence). The CDR3 loop reads CATRGAGELFF. Written as DNA, the CDR3 is TGTGCCACTAGGGGAGCCGGGGAGCTGTTTTTT. The full variable domain, its missing parts supplied by reference TRBV19 and TRBJ2-2, is DGGITQSPKYLFRKEGQNVTLSCEQNLNHDAMYWYRQDPGQGLRLIYYSQIVNDFQKGDIAEGYSVSREKKESFPLTVTSAQKNPTAFYLCATRGAGELFFGEGSRLTVL.

This clonotype was recorded a few times. The CDR3 loop reads CSASRDTYEQYF. CDR3 DNA sequence: TGCAGTGCAAGCCGGGACACCTACGAGCAGTACTTC. The chain recombines TRBV20-1 with TRBJ2-7; the D gene is possibly TRBD1 (6 bases). CDR3 length: 12 residues. V was clipped by 6 bases and J by 2 bases, with 11 bases between them. Germline CDR1 is DFQATT and CDR2 is SNEGSKA (reference sequence).